The rows below give T cell receptor beta chains drawn from one sample of a study of blood T cell repertoires in COVID-19. Measured with immunoSEQ multiplex PCR; TCRdb has only the in-frame clones, and not every one. The table includes about 140,000 clones, around four fifths detected once. Sequenced material: peripheral blood. These receptors originate from a human donor in a cohort sampled during active COVID-19. CDR3s include the opening cysteine and the closing phenylalanine or tryptophan. The D gene is left open where the match is weak. Some rows mark clone size as missing; the rest say once, few, many or name a class of expanded clone.

j_call d_call clone_size v_call cdr3_nt cdr3_aa
TRBJ1-2 - few TRBV12-3/TRBV12-4 TGTGCCAGCAGTTCAGGGGTTAACTATGGCTACACCTTC CASSSGVNYGYTF
TRBJ2-5 - - TRBV28 TGTGCCAGCAGTTTGGCAGGGGAAGGCGGAGAGACCCAGTACTTC CASSLAGEGGETQYF
TRBJ2-1 TRBD2 - TRBV7-7 TGTGCTAGCAGCTTAGGGACTAGCGTGATCAATGAGCAGTTCTTC CASSLGTSVINEQFF
TRBJ2-3 TRBD1 once TRBV24-1 TGTGCCACCGGACAGGGGACAGATACGCAGTATTTT CATGQGTDTQYF
TRBJ1-1 TRBD1 - TRBV27 TGTGCCAGCAGTCCACAGGGGGCGGGCACTGAAGCTTTCTTT CASSPQGAGTEAFF
TRBJ2-3 - - TRBV10-3 TGTGCCCACGGGAGTGGAACAGATACGCAGTATTTT CAHGSGTDTQYF
TRBJ2-1 TRBD2 - TRBV9 TGTGCCAGCAGCACCGTAGGGGGAGCGGGAGGGGATGAGCAGTTCTTC CASSTVGGAGGDEQFF
TRBJ2-3 - - TRBV18 TGTGCCAGCTCACCCGGCGGCGGGATTTTAACAGATACGCAGTATTTT CASSPGGGILTDTQYF
TRBJ2-1 - - TRBV6-5 TGTGCCAGCAGTTACTCGCGACTTAAAACCTACAATGAGCAGTTCTTC CASSYSRLKTYNEQFF
TRBJ2-1 - - TRBV7-3 TGTGCCAGCAGCCGAACAGGGACCCAGAATGAGCAGTTCTTC CASSRTGTQNEQFF
TRBJ2-2 - - TRBV7-3 TGTGCCAGCAGCTTACAGGGGACCGGGGAGCTGTTTTTT CASSLQGTGELFF
TRBJ2-7 TRBD2 - TRBV3-1/TRBV3-2 TGTGCCAGCAGCCGAGGACTAGCGCCCACACCGGGGCAGTACTTC CASSRGLAPTPGQYF
TRBJ1-6 - once TRBV18 TGTGCCAGCTCAATACAGGGTACCTATAATTCACCCCTCCACTTT CASSIQGTYNSPLHF
TRBJ1-1 - few TRBV3-1/TRBV3-2 TGTGCCAGCAGCCAAGATCTCCAGGGGGAAGCTTTCTTT CASSQDLQGEAFF
TRBJ1-2 - - TRBV6-5 TGTGCCAGCAGAGCGGACAGTTACTATGGCTACACCTTC CASRADSYYGYTF
TRBJ2-1 TRBD2 - TRBV6-5 TGTGCCATGAGCGGGAGTGGTTACAATGAGCAGTTCTTC CAMSGSGYNEQFF
TRBJ2-1 TRBD2 - TRBV7-6 TGTGCCAGCAGCTTAAGACTAGCGGGAGTGAATGAGCAGTTCTTC CASSLRLAGVNEQFF
TRBJ2-1 TRBD1 - TRBV11-3 TGTGCCAGCAGCTTAGAGGGCACAGGGGGCTGGAATGAGCAGTTCTTC CASSLEGTGGWNEQFF
TRBJ2-2 TRBD2 - TRBV5-1 TGCGCCAGCAGCCCAGGGACTAGCGGGAACACCGGGGAGCTGTTTTTT CASSPGTSGNTGELFF
TRBJ1-1 - - TRBV3-1/TRBV3-2 TGTGCCAGCAGCCGAGAATGGACAGCCCACGGGACTGAAGCTTTCTTT CASSREWTAHGTEAFF
TRBJ2-3 - - TRBV24-1 TGTGCCACCAGTGACCCGAAGGCGGGGGCGGTGGGCACAGATACGCAGTATTTT CATSDPKAGAVGTDTQYF
TRBJ2-7 TRBD1 - TRBV23-1 TGCGCCAGCAGTCCCAATACCGGGACAGGCCCCACCTACGAGCAGTACTTC CASSPNTGTGPTYEQYF
TRBJ2-5 TRBD2 - TRBV15 TGTGCCACCAGCAGAGATCTCTCAGCGGGAGGGATGGAGACCCAGTACTTC CATSRDLSAGGMETQYF
TRBJ2-3 - - TRBV18 TGTGCCAGCTCACCACTAAGGGGGAACAGGCGCACAGATACGCAGTATTTT CASSPLRGNRRTDTQYF
TRBJ2-1 TRBD2 once TRBV19 TGTGCCAGTAGCCCCTCCCGACTAGCGGGAGGATTCAATGAGCAGTTCTTC CASSPSRLAGGFNEQFF
TRBJ2-3 TRBD1 - TRBV7-9 TGTGCCACCCGACAGGGCAGCACAGATACGCAGTATTTT CATRQGSTDTQYF
TRBJ1-2 - - TRBV1 TGCACCAGCAGCCCCCGCGGGACAGGGGCTAACTATGGCTACACCTTC CTSSPRGTGANYGYTF
TRBJ1-1 - - TRBV5-1 TGCGCCAGCAGCTTGCAGGGGAACACTGAAGCTTTCTTT CASSLQGNTEAFF
TRBJ2-1 TRBD2 - TRBV9 TGTGCCAGCAGCGCTCTTCGACTAGCGGGTCACAATGAGCAGTTCTTC CASSALRLAGHNEQFF
TRBJ2-1 - - TRBV5-5 TGTGCCAGCCAATCCCAGAACAATGAGCAGTTCTTC CASQSQNNEQFF
TRBJ2-2 - - TRBV9 TGTGCCAGCAGCTCCTCCCTCGGGAGGAACACCGGGGAGCTGTTTTTT CASSSSLGRNTGELFF
TRBJ1-1 TRBD1 - TRBV6-5 TGTGCCAGCAGATCAGACAGGGTTACCGAAGCTTTCTTT CASRSDRVTEAFF
TRBJ2-5 - - TRBV9 TGTGCCAGCAGCGTGGCCACGGGTGGAGAGACCCAGTACTTC CASSVATGGETQYF
TRBJ2-6 - - TRBV11-3 TGTGCCAGCAGCTCCGGAGTGACAGGCGACGGGGCCAACGTCCTGACTTTC CASSSGVTGDGANVLTF
TRBJ2-1 TRBD2 - TRBV19 TGTGCCAGTAGGACTGGGACGGGGGGGTTTTACAATGAGCAGTTCTTC CASRTGTGGFYNEQFF
TRBJ1-4 TRBD1 once TRBV27 TGTGCCAGCAGGTGGACAGGAAATGAAAAACTGTTTTTT CASRWTGNEKLFF
TRBJ1-1 - - TRBV6-5 TGTGCCAGCAGAGATCCGGGACAAATGAACACTGAAGCTTTCTTT CASRDPGQMNTEAFF
TRBJ2-1 - - TRBV6-4 TGTGCCAGCAGTGTGTTCTCTCTACCCGGCAATGAGCAGTTCTTC CASSVFSLPGNEQFF
TRBJ2-1 TRBD1 once TRBV5-6 TGTGCCAGCAGCCTCAGGGGGCCTCGGAATGAGCAGTTCTTC CASSLRGPRNEQFF
TRBJ1-3 - - TRBV19 TGTGCCAGTACAAACGGGGGGACTGGAAACACCATATATTTT CASTNGGTGNTIYF
TRBJ1-1 - few TRBV10-3 TGTGCCATCAGTGTTGGCTTTAACACTGAAGCTTTCTTT CAISVGFNTEAFF
TRBJ1-6 TRBD1 - TRBV5-6 TGTGCCAGCAGCACGGCCGGGACAGGGGATTCACCCCTCCACTTT CASSTAGTGDSPLHF
TRBJ1-2 TRBD1 - TRBV27 TGTGCCAGCAGTTTATCCCCCACAGGGGGCGCAGGGAATGGCTACACCTTC CASSLSPTGGAGNGYTF
TRBJ2-2 TRBD1 - TRBV2 TGTGCCAGCAGGCCCGGGACAGACCCCACCGGGGAGCTGTTTTTT CASRPGTDPTGELFF
TRBJ2-1 - few TRBV4-2 TGTGCCAGCAGCCAAGTTAGTCTAGCGAGGGACAATGAGCAGTTCTTC CASSQVSLARDNEQFF
TRBJ2-2 TRBD2 few TRBV28 TGTGCCAGCAGCGGCGGGAGGGGAAACACCGGGGAGCTGTTTTTT CASSGGRGNTGELFF
TRBJ2-3 - - TRBV19 TGTGCCAGTAGTAGCCCCGGCCGGGAGATTACAGATACGCAGTATTTT CASSSPGREITDTQYF
TRBJ1-2 TRBD1 - TRBV4-3 TGCGCCAGCAGCCAAAACCGGGACAGGGGGCGAGGGGGCTACACCTTC CASSQNRDRGRGGYTF
TRBJ2-2 - once TRBV6-5 TGTGCCAGCAGAGGAGGGCGGGACACCGGGGAGCTGTTTTTT CASRGGRDTGELFF
TRBJ2-3 - - TRBV11-3 TGTGCCAGCAGCTTAAGTAGGGGGTCAGATACGCAGTATTTT CASSLSRGSDTQYF
TRBJ2-7 TRBD1 - TRBV19 TGTGCCAGTAGTAAAACAGGGGGCGCGTTTTACGAGCAGTACTTC CASSKTGGAFYEQYF
TRBJ2-1 TRBD2 medium-sized TRBV6-6 TGTGCCACCAAGGGGACTAGCGGTTACAATGAGCAGTTCTTC CATKGTSGYNEQFF
TRBJ1-1 TRBD1 - TRBV29-1 TGCAGCGTCAGAAGGGACAGCGAGGTCGCTGAAGCTTTCTTT CSVRRDSEVAEAFF
TRBJ1-1 TRBD1 - TRBV5-1 TGCGCCAGCAGCCTGGACAGGTGGAACACTGAAGCTTTCTTT CASSLDRWNTEAFF
TRBJ1-5 TRBD1 - TRBV19 TGTGCCAGTAGTGACTACGGGACAGTAGGTAATCAGCCCCAGCATTTT CASSDYGTVGNQPQHF